These T cell receptor beta chains were read from a single sample in a study of shared clonotypes between healthy human individuals. The assay was immunoSEQ multiplex PCR, and TCRdb's table has in-frame clones only and misses some. This table holds hundreds of thousands of clones, around 67% found once. The sequencing input was memory CD4+ T cells sorted from blood. These receptor sequences come from a woman aged 25 to 39 in good health. Each CDR3 is given with its conserved first and last residue. Fields, in order: clone size, J gene, V gene, D gene, CDR3 protein, CDR3 DNA. A D gene is named only where the DNA matches it firmly. The listing skips clone size in some rows; elsewhere it reads once, few, many or a size class.

.,TRBJ1-5,TRBV18,.,CASSQGLGGNQPQHF,TGTGCCAGCTCACAGGGACTTGGGGGCAATCAGCCCCAGCATTTT
.,TRBJ1-1,TRBV6-4,.,CASSEEMNTEAFF,TGTGCCAGCAGTGAAGAAATGAACACTGAAGCTTTCTTT
.,TRBJ1-5,TRBV2,TRBD1,CASSDGQGHSNQPQHF,TGTGCCAGCAGTGATGGACAGGGGCATAGCAATCAGCCCCAGCATTTT
.,TRBJ2-1,TRBV9,.,CASSVGGGSNEQFF,TGTGCCAGCAGCGTAGGGGGCGGAAGCAATGAGCAGTTCTTC
.,TRBJ2-2,TRBV7-3,.,CASSNRDAGELFF,TGTGCCAGCAGCAACCGGGACGCCGGGGAGCTGTTTTTT
.,TRBJ2-7,TRBV11-2,TRBD1,CASSFMDRTYEQYF,TGTGCCAGCAGCTTTATGGACAGGACCTACGAGCAGTACTTC
.,TRBJ1-4,TRBV2,TRBD1,CASRTGGTREKLFF,TGTGCCAGCCGAACAGGGGGCACGCGGGAAAAACTGTTTTTT
.,TRBJ2-3,TRBV5-6,.,CASSSPGASKRGDTQYF,TGTGCCAGCAGCTCCCCTGGGGCTAGCAAGAGGGGAGATACGCAGTATTTT
.,TRBJ2-2,TRBV28,.,CASRGLANTGELFF,TGTGCCAGCAGGGGACTGGCGAACACCGGGGAGCTGTTTTTT
.,TRBJ1-1,TRBV19,.,CASSADTRRGNTEAFF,TGTGCCAGTAGTGCCGACACCAGGAGGGGGAACACTGAAGCTTTCTTT
many,TRBJ2-1,TRBV5-1,TRBD2,CASSLLPTSGRSDEQFF,TGCGCCAGCAGCTTGCTTCCGACTAGCGGGAGGAGCGATGAGCAGTTCTTC
.,TRBJ1-1,TRBV20-1,.,CSASGSTEAFF,TGCAGTGCTAGTGGCAGCACTGAAGCTTTCTTT
.,TRBJ2-2,TRBV7-9,.,CASSLVGAGELFF,TGTGCCAGCAGCTTAGTGGGGGCCGGGGAGCTGTTTTTT
.,TRBJ2-7,TRBV5-1,.,CASSPWGPGNEQYF,TGCGCCAGCAGCCCATGGGGTCCAGGAAACGAGCAGTACTTC
few,TRBJ2-7,TRBV4-2,TRBD2,CASRLAGAPEQYF,TGTGCCTCACGACTAGCGGGAGCACCCGAGCAGTACTTC
.,TRBJ1-5,TRBV6-1,TRBD1,CATVRGRGSNQPQHF,TGTGCCACCGTCCGTGGCAGGGGGAGCAATCAGCCCCAGCATTTT
few,TRBJ2-3,TRBV5-1,.,CASSPARDGSTDTQYF,TGCGCCAGCAGCCCGGCCCGGGACGGGAGCACAGATACGCAGTATTTT
.,TRBJ2-1,TRBV5-1,.,CASSLSAYEQFF,TGCGCCAGCAGCTTAAGCGCCTATGAGCAGTTCTTC
.,TRBJ2-3,TRBV19,TRBD2,CASSISGGPTDTQYF,TGTGCCAGTAGTATTTCGGGAGGCCCCACAGATACGCAGTATTTT
once,TRBJ1-1,TRBV28,.,CASSLYGGNTEAFF,TGTGCCAGCAGTTTATATGGCGGCAACACTGAAGCTTTCTTT
.,TRBJ2-2,TRBV2,.,CASRVQAPGELFF,TGTGCCAGCAGAGTCCAGGCCCCCGGGGAGCTGTTTTTT
.,TRBJ1-4,TRBV6-1,TRBD1,CASSARRAGGATNEKLFF,TGTGCCAGCAGTGCCCGGAGGGCAGGGGGCGCAACTAATGAAAAACTGTTTTTT
.,TRBJ2-5,TRBV2,.,CASSVGLGGETQYF,TGTGCCAGCAGCGTGGGACTCGGGGGAGAGACCCAGTACTTC
.,TRBJ2-1,TRBV7-8,TRBD2,CASSSTSGGSSYNEQFF,TGTGCCAGCAGCTCGACGAGCGGGGGGAGCTCCTACAATGAGCAGTTCTTC
.,TRBJ1-4,TRBV5-4,.,CASSLRTDATNEKLFF,TGTGCCAGCAGCTTGCGGACAGATGCAACTAATGAAAAACTGTTTTTT
.,TRBJ1-1,TRBV28,.,CASSTDAQGPPEAFF,TGTGCCAGCAGTACGGACGCACAGGGTCCCCCTGAAGCTTTCTTT
.,TRBJ1-1,TRBV4-1,TRBD1,CASSQGQLLGGTEAFF,TGCGCCAGCAGCCAGGGACAGCTCCTAGGAGGCACTGAAGCTTTCTTT
many,TRBJ2-5,TRBV6-1,.,CASSEQPSGETQYF,TGTGCCAGCAGTGAACAGCCGTCCGGGGAGACCCAGTACTTC
.,TRBJ1-2,TRBV9,.,CASSVVEGYGYTF,TGTGCCAGCAGCGTAGTCGAAGGGTATGGCTACACCTTC
.,TRBJ1-2,TRBV11-2,TRBD1,CASSLLGQGEYYGGYTF,TGTGCCAGCAGCTTACTGGGACAGGGGGAGTACTATGGTGGCTACACCTTC
.,TRBJ2-7,TRBV18,TRBD1,CASSPRRDSYEQYF,TGTGCCAGCTCACCACGAAGGGACAGCTACGAGCAGTACTTC
many,TRBJ2-2,TRBV18,.,CASSPLGQGTTGELFF,TGTGCCAGCTCACCACTCGGTCAGGGAACTACCGGGGAGCTGTTTTTT
.,TRBJ2-7,TRBV19,TRBD2,CASSIERTSGVSYEQYF,TGTGCCAGTAGTATAGAAAGGACTAGCGGAGTTTCCTACGAGCAGTACTTC
few,TRBJ2-1,TRBV5-1,TRBD2,CASSLDSGGYNEQFF,TGCGCCAGCAGCCTCGACAGCGGGGGATACAATGAGCAGTTCTTC
.,TRBJ2-5,TRBV5-1,.,CASSLEARTEETQYF,TGCGCCAGCAGCTTGGAGGCCAGGACGGAAGAGACCCAGTACTTC
.,TRBJ2-7,TRBV28,.,CASSFPPLTYEQYF,TGTGCCAGCAGTTTCCCTCCTTTAACCTACGAGCAGTACTTC
many,TRBJ2-1,TRBV11-3,TRBD2,CASSPRGLAGGYTEQFF,TGTGCCAGCAGCCCCCGCGGACTAGCGGGAGGCTATACAGAGCAGTTCTTC
.,TRBJ2-2,TRBV4-1,TRBD2,CASSRPQTSGSGELFF,TGCGCCAGCAGCCGGCCTCAAACTAGCGGGAGCGGGGAGCTGTTTTTT